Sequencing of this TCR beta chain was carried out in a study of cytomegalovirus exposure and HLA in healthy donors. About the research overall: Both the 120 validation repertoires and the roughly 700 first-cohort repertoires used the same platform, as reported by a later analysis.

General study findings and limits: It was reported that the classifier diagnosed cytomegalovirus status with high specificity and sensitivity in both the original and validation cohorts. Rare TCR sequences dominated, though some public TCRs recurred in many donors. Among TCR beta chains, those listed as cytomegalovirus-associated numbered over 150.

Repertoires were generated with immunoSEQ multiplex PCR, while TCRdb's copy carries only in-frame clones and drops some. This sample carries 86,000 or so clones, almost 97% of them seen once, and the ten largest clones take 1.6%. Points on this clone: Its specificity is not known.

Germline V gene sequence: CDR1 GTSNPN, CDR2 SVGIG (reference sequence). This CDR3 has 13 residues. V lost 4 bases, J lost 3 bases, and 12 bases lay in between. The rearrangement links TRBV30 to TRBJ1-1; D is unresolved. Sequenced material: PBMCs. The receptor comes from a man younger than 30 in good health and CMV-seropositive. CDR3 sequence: CAWNSASDTEAFF. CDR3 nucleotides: TGTGCCTGGAATTCTGCATCAGACACTGAAGCTTTCTTT.